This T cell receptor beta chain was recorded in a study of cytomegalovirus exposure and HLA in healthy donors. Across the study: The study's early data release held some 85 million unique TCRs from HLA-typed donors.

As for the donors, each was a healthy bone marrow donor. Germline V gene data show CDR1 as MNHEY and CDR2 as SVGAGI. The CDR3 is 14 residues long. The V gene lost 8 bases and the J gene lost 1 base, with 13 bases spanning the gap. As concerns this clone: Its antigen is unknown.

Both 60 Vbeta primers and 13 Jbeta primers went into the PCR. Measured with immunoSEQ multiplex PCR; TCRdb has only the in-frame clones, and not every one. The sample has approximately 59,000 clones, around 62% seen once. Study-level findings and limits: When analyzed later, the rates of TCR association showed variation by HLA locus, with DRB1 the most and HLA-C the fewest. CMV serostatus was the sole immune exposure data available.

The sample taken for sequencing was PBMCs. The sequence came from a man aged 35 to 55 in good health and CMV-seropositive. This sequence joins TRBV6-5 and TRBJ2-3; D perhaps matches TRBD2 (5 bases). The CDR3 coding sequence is TGTGCCAGCCGGTTGAGTAGCGGCACAGATACGCAGTATTTT. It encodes CASRLSSGTDTQYF.